The 14 T cell receptor beta chains in this list originate from one sample, sequenced in a study of blood T cells in healthy people across ages. Next came a second PCR, run for about 7 to 11 cycles, which used a sample-barcoded 5' primer along with a J-beta primer mix. TCRdb independently ran MiXCR on the 5' RACE reads; one entry per CDR3 protein. This table holds about 600,000 distinct CDR3 sequences, 45% to 55% found once. The material sequenced was blood. Source of these receptors: a man older than 75 in good health.

The chain is built from TRBV7-9 and TRBJ2-3; D not certain. Germline CDR1 SEHNR, CDR2 FQNEAQ (reference sequence). Trimming stripped 1 base from V and 2 bases from J, with 10 bases between. The CDR3 sequence is 15 residues long. CDR3 DNA: TGTGCCAGCAGCTTAGAACAGTCCTACACAGATACGCAGTATTTT. This gives the protein CASSLEQSYTDTQYF.

The chain uses TRBV27 and TRBJ2-5; 11 bases map to TRBD1. The J call may be mistaken, given a closer DNA end match to TRBJ2-7. Germline CDR1 MNHEY, CDR2 SMNVEV (reference sequence). This CDR3 spans 14 amino acids. In DNA form, the CDR3 reads TGTGCCAGCAGCCGGACAGGGGGCCTCTACGAGCAGTACTTC. It yields the protein CASSRTGGLYEQYF.

This chain connects TRBV29-1 to TRBJ1-2; 10 bases are shared with TRBD1. This CDR3 region has 14 residues. V trimming: 5 bases; J trimming: 6 bases; junction bases outside the gene matches: 9. Germline CDR1 and CDR2: SQVTM and ANQGSEA. In nucleotides, the CDR3 is TGCAGCGTTTCCCCGGGACAGGGGCTTCATGGCTACACCTTC. It encodes CSVSPGQGLHGYTF. The full variable domain, completed using reference TRBV29-1 and TRBJ1-2, is SAVISQKPSRDICQRGTSLTIQCQVDSQVTMMFWYRQQPGQSLTLIATANQGSEATYESGFVIDKFPISRPNLTFSTLTVSNMSPEDSSIYLCSVSPGQGLHGYTFGSGTRLTVV.

The J gene is TRBJ2-5, the V gene TRBV19, with D possibly being TRBD1 or TRBD2 (5 bases each). Germline-derived CDR1 and CDR2 are LNHDA and SQIVND (reference sequence). The V end was cut by 5 bases, the J end by 5 bases, with 21 bases between. CDR3 length: 16 amino acids. The CDR3 region is CASSDTRDVRRETQYF. The CDR3 DNA reads as TGTGCCAGTAGTGATACTAGGGACGTGCGGAGGGAGACCCAGTACTTC.

V gene TRBV20-1 combines with J gene TRBJ1-2; D ambiguous. Trimming cost V 1 base and J 4 bases, with 13 bases left between them. Germline assignment: CDR1 DFQATT and CDR2 SNEGSKA (reference sequence). CDR3 length: 14 amino acids. The CDR3 here is CSARASPSPYGYTF. Here the CDR3 DNA reads TGCAGTGCTAGAGCTTCGCCCAGTCCCTATGGCTACACCTTC.

The chain recombines TRBV10-3 with TRBJ2-4, with D perhaps being TRBD1 or TRBD2 (6 bases each). Trimming left V 3 bases short and J 1 base short, with 10 bases between. Per the germline V gene, CDR1 is ENHRY and CDR2 is SYGVKD. This CDR3 has 15 amino acids. CDR3 DNA sequence: TGTGCCATCAGTGACGGGGGCCCGGCCAAAAACATTCAGTACTTC. This gives the protein CAISDGGPAKNIQYF.

The chain has TRBV24-1 and TRBJ2-3; the D gene is possibly TRBD1 (5 bases). V shed 2 bases and J shed 0 bases, with 11 bases lying between them. CDR3 length equals 16 residues. CDR1 and CDR2 from the germline V gene are KGHDR and SFDVKD. This CDR3 reads CATSDSGQWSTDTQYF. In DNA, the CDR3 is TGTGCCACCAGTGATTCAGGGCAGTGGAGCACAGATACGCAGTATTTT.

This clonotype was seen only a few times. The chain is built from TRBV7-2 and TRBJ2-1, with 10 bases that match TRBD2. The germline V gene encodes CDR1 SGHTA and CDR2 FQGNSA. J lost 6 bases, V lost 5 bases, and 10 bases had no gene match. The CDR3 consists of 16 residues. The CDR3 here is CASSPIQTSGFNEQFF. The CDR3 DNA sequence: TGTGCCAGCAGCCCTATCCAGACTAGCGGGTTCAATGAGCAGTTCTTC.

This clonotype was seen a single time. CDR3 protein: CASSQDTGRGGYTF. The CDR3 nucleotides are TGCGCCAGCAGCCAAGATACGGGGAGGGGTGGCTACACCTTC. This chain uses TRBV4-3 with TRBJ1-2; tentatively, D is TRBD1 (5 bases). This CDR3 spans 14 amino acids. Trimming left V 0 bases short and J 7 bases short, with 12 bases between. Germline CDR1 is LGHNA and CDR2 is YSLEER.

V and J are TRBV15 and TRBJ1-1, with D uncertain. CDR1 LNHNV and CDR2 YYDKDF come from the germline V gene (reference sequence). The CDR3 is 15 amino acids. V gave up 1 base and J gave up 4 bases, with 13 bases separating them. The CDR3 DNA reads TGTGCCACCAGCAGAGGTGATCAGTTACTCACTGAAGCTTTCTTT. Protein: CATSRGDQLLTEAFF.

The chain is built from TRBV6-5 and TRBJ2-1, with 7 nucleotides matching TRBD2. CDR1 and CDR2 from the germline V gene are MNHEY and SVGAGI. J gave up 13 bases and V 4 bases, and 16 bases lay outside the gene matches. The CDR3 length is 15 residues. This CDR3 is CASSSSGTMGETQFF. The CDR3 DNA is TGTGCCAGCAGTTCCTCCGGGACTATGGGGGAGACCCAGTTCTTC.

The V call is TRBV7-9, the J call TRBJ2-5; TRBD2 agrees at 11 bases. CDR1 is SEHNR and CDR2 is FQNEAQ in the germline V gene (reference sequence). The CDR3 has 16 amino acids. Unmatched junction bases numbered 5, after V lost 4 bases and J lost 1 base. The CDR3 region is CASSSTSGGPQETQYF. CDR3 in DNA: TGTGCCAGCAGCTCTACTAGCGGGGGCCCCCAAGAGACCCAGTACTTC.

The J gene is TRBJ2-4, the V gene TRBV5-1, with TRBD1 identical over 7 bases. The CDR3 totals 14 residues. The ends lost 4 bases at V and 9 bases at J; junction bases unmatched: 10. CDR1 SGHRS and CDR2 YFSETQ come from the germline V gene. CDR3: CASSTTGAPTIQYF. CDR3 nucleotide sequence: TGCGCCAGCAGCACTACAGGGGCCCCGACCATTCAGTACTTC.

This clonotype appeared a few times. At one of its ends the junction is not consistent with the germline gene, which may arise from a read error. The chain links TRBV6-5 to TRBJ1-1; tentative D call: TRBD1 (6 bases). The germline CDR1 and CDR2 sequences are MNHEY and SVGAGI. The length of the CDR3 is 13 residues. The CDR3 DNA follows: TGTGCCAGCAGTGACTCGGCCGGGACAGAAGCTTTCTTT. This sequence encodes CASSDSAGTEAFF.